Presented here are 21 T cell receptor beta chains from one specimen sequenced in a study of cytomegalovirus exposure and HLA in healthy donors. The primer mix had 60 Vbeta and 13 Jbeta primers. TCRdb keeps only in-frame clones here, not all; method: immunoSEQ multiplex PCR. The sample has about 130,000 clones; approximately 10% are singletons. Sequencing was performed on PBMCs. The receptors here all came from a woman aged 40 to 50 in good health and CMV-seropositive.

This clone was counted once. The V call is TRBV18, the J call TRBJ1-1, with D perhaps TRBD1 (6 bases). Trimming pared 3 bases from V and 3 bases from J, leaving 14 bases between. CDR1 is KGHSH, CDR2 LQKENI, per germline. The CDR3 length is 15 residues. DNA for the CDR3: TGTGCCAGCTCACCTCTACAGGGTAGGGACACTGAAGCTTTCTTT. Protein: CASSPLQGRDTEAFF.

The chain employs TRBV9 and TRBJ2-7; 9 bases agree with TRBD1. The germline V gene encodes CDR1 SGDLS and CDR2 YYNGEE. Germline trimming cut 0 bases from V and 2 bases from J; bases unmatched to any gene: 3. This CDR3 spans 15 amino acids. The CDR3 nucleotides read TGTGCCAGCAGCGTAGGGGGACAGGGACCCTACGAGCAGTACTTC. It encodes CASSVGGQGPYEQYF.

The chain couples TRBV7-9 to TRBJ2-3, with 8 bases identical to TRBD2. V lost 5 bases and J lost 2; bases outside the gene matches: 18. CDR1 is SEHNR and CDR2 is FQNEAQ in the germline V gene (reference sequence). The CDR3 length is 19 residues. For the CDR3, the DNA is TGTGCCAGCAGCCCTCGCCCCAGCGGGGGCTCCAGGAACACAGATACGCAGTATTTT. Its translation: CASSPRPSGGSRNTDTQYF.

The chain recombines TRBV9 with TRBJ2-5; 9 nucleotides match TRBD2. The J segment lost 5 bases and the V segment lost 0 bases, leaving 2 bases of the junction unmatched. Germline assignment: CDR1 SGDLS and CDR2 YYNGEE. The CDR3 runs to 14 residues. As DNA, the CDR3 is TGTGCCAGCAGCGTAGGCGGGGGGGAGGAGACCCAGTACTTC. Amino acids: CASSVGGGEETQYF.

This sequence joins TRBV16 and TRBJ1-1; D gene unclear. The CDR3 is 13 residues long. Germline V gives CDR1 KGHSY, CDR2 FQNENV. Between the trimmed V and J ends, which lost 2 bases and 7 bases, there was a span of 11 bases. CDR3 region: CASSQLGEGEAFF. The CDR3 region has the DNA TGTGCCAGCAGCCAACTGGGCGAGGGTGAAGCTTTCTTT.

The J gene is TRBJ1-2, the V gene TRBV18; D call uncertain. Germline CDR1 and CDR2: KGHSH and LQKENI. V lost 4 bases to trimming and J lost 10 bases, with 16 bases between them. This CDR3 has 13 amino acids. The CDR3 loop reads CASSLEGADYYTF. CDR3 nucleotides: TGTGCCAGCTCACTTGAGGGCGCCGACTACTACACCTTC.

This chain uses TRBV10-3 with TRBJ1-1; 7 positions match TRBD1. The germline V gene has CDR1 ENHRY and CDR2 SYGVKD. J lost 10 bases, V lost 4 bases, and 9 bases had no gene match. This CDR3 region has 13 residues. CDR3 sequence (DNA): TGTGCCATCAGTGGAACGTCGACAGGGCTAGCTTTCTTT. As protein: CAISGTSTGLAFF.

In its sample, this clone was seen a few times. V gene TRBV4-1 combines with J gene TRBJ2-7; the match to TRBD2 covers 12 bases. This CDR3 spans 17 amino acids. V lost 1 base and J lost 5; bases outside the gene matches: 9. Per the germline V gene, CDR1 is MGHRA and CDR2 is YSYEKL. CDR3 coding DNA: TGCGCCAGCAGCCAAGTACCTTCTAGCGGGGGGGCGGACGAGCAGTACTTC. Translation: CASSQVPSSGGADEQYF.

This clone was detected a few times. The V gene is TRBV29-1, the J gene TRBJ2-5, with TRBD1 matching over 8 bases. The J segment lost 3 bases and the V segment lost 5 bases, leaving 5 bases of the junction unmatched. Germline V gene sequence: CDR1 SQVTM, CDR2 ANQGSEA. This CDR3 is 13 amino acids long. CDR3 nucleotides: TGCAGCGTTTCCGCGACAGGGGAAGAGACCCAGTACTTC. Encoded protein: CSVSATGEETQYF.

The genes are TRBV27 and TRBJ1-5, with 7 bases fitting TRBD1. After removal of 5 bases from V and 5 bases from J, the junction contained 3 bases not matched to a gene. Germline CDR1 MNHEY, CDR2 SMNVEV (reference sequence). This CDR3 is built from 13 residues. The CDR3 region is CASSPRGDQPQHF. The CDR3 DNA follows: TGTGCCAGCAGTCCCAGGGGGGATCAGCCCCAGCATTTT.

V gene TRBV5-6 combines with J gene TRBJ2-1; D perhaps matches TRBD2 (6 bases). Germline assignment: CDR1 SGHDT and CDR2 YYEEEE. Trimming took off 1 base at V and 7 bases at J, with 21 bases between the two ends. This CDR3 spans 17 amino acids. The CDR3 sequence: CASSLKRVAGGGNEQFF. The CDR3 DNA follows: TGTGCCAGCAGCTTGAAGCGCGTAGCCGGGGGTGGGAATGAGCAGTTCTTC.

This clone has only a few counts. The chain uses TRBV13 and TRBJ2-7; 11 positions match TRBD2. Germline assignment: CDR1 PRHDT and CDR2 FYEKMQ (reference sequence). After removal of 6 bases from V and 4 bases from J, the junction contained 8 bases not matched to a gene. The CDR3 is 15 residues long. In nucleotides, the CDR3 is TGTGCCAGCAGTAAGAGACTAGCGGGGTTTTACGAGCAGTACTTC. This translates into CASSKRLAGFYEQYF. Based on the CDR3 plus reference TRBV13 and TRBJ2-7, the full variable domain is AAGVIQSPRHLIKEKRETATLKCYPIPRHDTVYWYQQGPGQDPQFLISFYEKMQSDKGSIPDRFSAQQFSDYHSELNMSSLELGDSALYFCASSKRLAGFYEQYFGPGTRLTVT.

This chain connects TRBV6-5 to TRBJ1-6; tentatively, D is TRBD1 (5 bases). CDR1 and CDR2 from the germline V gene are MNHEY and SVGAGI. The CDR3 sequence is 14 residues long. The V end was cut by 4 bases, the J end by 5 bases, with 9 bases between. CDR3 bases: TGTGCCAGCAGTTTAAGGGGTAATAATTCACCCCTCCACTTT. It specifies CASSLRGNNSPLHF.

Here the CDR3 reads CASTQRTGLSIIPYEQYF. For the CDR3, the DNA is TGTGCCAGTACCCAAAGGACAGGGCTTAGTATCATTCCCTACGAGCAGTACTTC. J is TRBJ2-7 and V is TRBV19, with TRBD1 matching 8 bases. Germline CDR1 reads LNHDA; CDR2 reads SQIVND (reference sequence). This CDR3 is built from 18 residues. V lost 7 bases, J lost 2 bases, and 19 bases stayed unmatched.

This clone was observed once. The DNA of the CDR3 is TGTGCCAGCAGCTTAGGGATAGACAACCCGACCCAGTACTTC. It encodes CASSLGIDNPTQYF. The gene calls are TRBV7-2 and TRBJ2-5; D not certain. The CDR3 has 14 amino acids. From germline, CDR1 is SGHTA and CDR2 FQGNSA. The germline V and J ends were trimmed by 1 base and 7 bases, with 13 bases remaining between them.

The CDR3 nucleotides are TGTGCCAGCAGTTCCGGGACAGGGCTCTATGGCTACACCTTC. It yields the protein CASSSGTGLYGYTF. The V gene is TRBV27, the J gene TRBJ1-2; 9 nucleotides align to TRBD1. Germline lookup yields CDR1 MNHEY and CDR2 SMNVEV (reference sequence). V was pared by 4 bases and J by 4 bases, with 4 bases of the junction left unmatched. The CDR3 covers 14 residues.

This clone was seen a handful of times. The sample has other DNA sequences that encode this CDR3 too. The V and J genes are TRBV18 and TRBJ1-2; D perhaps matches TRBD1 (6 bases). This CDR3 has 12 amino acids. Trimming took 3 bases from V and 8 from J, leaving 10 bases between them. CDR1 is KGHSH and CDR2 is LQKENI in the germline V gene. CDR3 sequence (DNA): TGTGCCAGCTCACCGGGAGGGGGAGGCTACACCTTC. It encodes CASSPGGGGYTF.

The chain couples TRBV6-6 to TRBJ2-5, with 12 positions matching TRBD2. Trimming at V came to 5 bases and at J to 4 bases, leaving 8 bases not matched to a gene. Germline V gene data show CDR1 as MNHNY and CDR2 as SVGAGI (reference sequence). The CDR3 spans 16 residues. The CDR3 spells CASSHELAGGGETQYF. Here the CDR3 DNA reads TGTGCCAGCAGTCACGAACTAGCGGGGGGAGGAGAGACCCAGTACTTC.

The V and J genes are TRBV6-1 and TRBJ1-1; the D gene is possibly TRBD1 (5 bases). Germline assignment: CDR1 MNHNS and CDR2 SASEGT. The CDR3 loop spans 12 amino acids. V lost 5 bases, J lost 4 bases, and 8 bases lay in between. The CDR3 region is CASSRGSTEAFF. The CDR3 bases are TGTGCCAGCAGTCGGGGGAGCACTGAAGCTTTCTTT.

The J gene is TRBJ1-6, the V gene TRBV4-3; TRBD1 might be the D (6 bases). V gave up 1 base and J gave up 7 bases, with 17 bases separating them. The CDR3 spans 17 residues. CDR1 and CDR2 (germline): LGHNA, YSLEER. CDR3 amino acids: CASSQASWTESNSPLHF. CDR3 DNA sequence: TGCGCCAGCAGCCAAGCATCCTGGACAGAGAGCAATTCACCCCTCCACTTT.

In this sample, this clone turned up a few times. The genes are TRBV5-1 and TRBJ2-7, with 12 nucleotides matching TRBD1. The CDR3 spans 16 residues. Germline V gene lookup returns CDR1 SGHRS and CDR2 YFSETQ. Trimming took 4 bases from V and 4 from J; bases not matched to a gene: 9. Written as DNA, the CDR3 is TGCGCCAGCAGCCCGGGACAGGGGGCAGTTCTGTACGAGCAGTACTTC. Its translation: CASSPGQGAVLYEQYF.